This T cell receptor (beta chain) was identified in a study of blood T cell repertoires in COVID-19 (dated by TCRdb to the early 2020s). In terms of the full investigation: The collaborator samples originated in the United States, Italy and Spain and spanned the acute and convalescent phases of COVID-19. The prospective study material was composed of cDNA or gDNA derived from T cells, B-cell-depleted T cells, or PBMCs. Subjects who had been exposed to COVID-19, were actively infected with it, or had recovered from it provided the deeply sampled blood TCRbeta repertoires that made up the dataset. The repertoires were made available in a free public database intended to serve as a resource for research on the immune response to SARS-CoV-2. Samples were obtained from the ongoing ImmuneRACE study (first 160 participants) and from over 1,000 subjects provided by 6 global collaborators. Nearly every sample came with metadata listing a de-identified subject ID, COVID-19 status, age in years and sex. Where HLA class I and class II types were available, the types were taken from metadata supplied by the sample provider, not from assay-based typing.

Collaborating institutions collected whole blood in K2EDTA tubes following their own protocols. Collaborator samples were shipped for TCRbeta analysis as frozen whole blood, isolated PBMCs, or DNA extracted from either sample type. TCRbeta CDR3 regions were amplified from genomic DNA by means of the immunoSEQ Assay, a bias-controlled multiplex PCR. Per the source publication's procedure: Nucleated cell counts per sample were estimated from amplification of reference gene primers within the assay. To quantify the absolute abundance of each unique TCRbeta CDR3 rearrangement, sequence reads were collapsed and filtered. For each sample, productive Simpson clonality was calculated as the square root of Simpson's diversity index across productive rearrangements. TCRdb provides this immuneACCESS table in a form limited to in-frame rearrangements. Some clones are lacking; in checked studies, under half of them reflect an unresolved V gene, and why the rest are absent is not known. V, J and clone size are taken as reported in that table, and D and trimming were inferred from the DNA itself. Present in this sample are about 210,000 clones, around 89% of which were seen just once. About 5% of the sample goes to the ten largest clones.

The paper's findings and limits, for the study overall: The quantity of clinical and demographic metadata differed by source and by participant and was supplied without curation.

A single count supports this clone. The antigen it binds to is not known. There are no base qualities to consult, and no much larger clone falls within one base. The CDR3 runs 16 amino acids, cysteine and phenylalanine included. The DNA shown is the 48-base CDR3, in frame from base 1. V and J lose 1 base and 4 bases, and a span of 16 bases separates them. CDR1 is given as SGHTA and CDR2 as FQGNSA, both from the germline V gene. The chain employs TRBV7-2 and TRBJ1-1; matching of 5 bases hints at TRBD1 as the D gene. The TCR comes from a woman aged 40 to 49 with acute or convalescent COVID-19. Sequenced material: peripheral blood. The nucleotides read TGTGCCAGCAGCTTAGAAGAGACAGCACTTGGCACTGAAGCTTTCTTT. Its protein product is CASSLEETALGTEAFF.